The 9 T cell receptor beta chains below all came from one sample that was sequenced in a study of blood T cell repertoires in COVID-19. Clones were sequenced by immunoSEQ multiplex PCR, and TCRdb holds only the in-frame ones, with some missing. The profile shows 300,000 to 400,000 clones, about 86% of them singletons. The specimen was peripheral blood. These receptors all stem from a woman in her fifties or sixties with COVID-19, enrolled during active disease.

The chain employs TRBV18 and TRBJ2-2, with D perhaps matching TRBD2 (6 bases). Germline lookup yields CDR1 KGHSH and CDR2 LQKENI. V was cut by 2 bases and J by 6 bases, with 13 bases left in between. The CDR3 has 15 residues. The CDR3 sequence: CASSPGTPRSGELFF. CDR3 DNA sequence: TGTGCCAGCTCACCAGGGACTCCCCGGTCCGGGGAGCTGTTTTTT.

This clone appeared a few times. This rearrangement joins TRBV30 to TRBJ1-5, with 7 bases identical to TRBD1. This CDR3 has 14 residues. Germline V gene lookup returns CDR1 GTSNPN and CDR2 SVGIG (reference sequence). V dropped 0 bases and J dropped 7; count of bases not matched to a gene: 6. CDR3: CAWSVTGYRQPQHF. For the CDR3, the DNA is TGTGCCTGGAGTGTGACAGGGTACCGCCAGCCCCAGCATTTT.

The V gene is TRBV7-8, the J gene TRBJ1-1, with D perhaps matching TRBD1 (6 bases). V lost 6 bases and J lost 5, with 19 bases in between. The V gene's germline CDR1 is SGHVS and CDR2 FQNEAQ. The length of the CDR3 is 15 residues. CDR3 region: CASSTGGGGRTEAFF. As DNA, the CDR3 is TGTGCCAGCAGTACCGGCGGGGGGGGCCGTACTGAAGCTTTCTTT.

The chain combines TRBV6-5 with TRBJ2-3; maybe TRBD1 (6 bases). Germline V gives CDR1 MNHEY, CDR2 SVGAGI. The CDR3 runs to 13 residues. V shed 2 bases and J shed 4 bases, with 7 bases lying between them. The CDR3 reads CASSYTGSDTQYF. The CDR3 DNA is TGTGCCAGCAGTTACACAGGGTCAGATACGCAGTATTTT.

The chain couples TRBV5-6 to TRBJ1-1; 8 positions agree with TRBD1. Trimming cost V 5 bases and J 6 bases; bases outside gene matches: 9. The CDR3 sequence is 14 residues long. Germline CDR1 and CDR2: SGHDT and YYEEEE. Here the CDR3 reads CASRSRDRFPEAFF. The CDR3, as DNA: TGTGCCAGCAGGTCCCGGGACAGGTTCCCTGAAGCTTTCTTT.

The rearrangement joins TRBV18 to TRBJ2-5; weak D call: TRBD2 (5 bases). Trimming removed 1 base at V and 4 bases at J, with 16 bases between. There are 16 residues in the CDR3. CDR1 KGHSH and CDR2 LQKENI come from the germline V gene. CDR3 amino acids: CASSPRAEGNLETQYF. DNA for the CDR3: TGTGCCAGCTCACCACGGGCAGAGGGAAACTTAGAGACCCAGTACTTC. The full variable domain, its missing parts supplied by reference TRBV18 and TRBJ2-5, is NAGVMQNPRHLVRRRGQEARLRCSPMKGHSHVYWYRQLPEEGLKFMVYLQKENIIDESGMPKERFSAEFPKEGPSILRIQQVVRGDSAAYFCASSPRAEGNLETQYFGPGTRLLVL.

The chain carries TRBV6-4 and TRBJ1-2; D gene uncertain. V lost 2 bases and J lost 4, with 14 bases in between. Per the germline V gene, CDR1 is MRHNA and CDR2 is SNTAGT. This CDR3 comprises 15 residues. The CDR3 reads CASSDGPGLSYGYTF. The CDR3 coding sequence is TGTGCCAGCAGTGACGGGCCCGGACTCAGCTATGGCTACACCTTC.

The chain has TRBV12-5 and TRBJ1-6; D is perhaps TRBD1 (6 bases). V was trimmed by 6 bases and J by 8 bases, leaving 8 bases between them. This CDR3 is built from 12 residues. Per the germline V gene, CDR1 is LGHNT and CDR2 is FRNRAP. Here the CDR3 reads CASGNRDSPLHF. The CDR3 DNA is TGTGCTAGTGGCAACAGGGATTCACCCCTCCACTTT.

The V call is TRBV7-2, the J call TRBJ1-3; the match to TRBD1 covers 7 bases. Per germline, CDR1 SGHTA and CDR2 FQGNSA. The CDR3 has 16 amino acids. V shed 11 bases, J shed 2 bases, and the junction held 15 bases outside the gene matches. The CDR3 spells CTSTLLTGQAGNTIYF. For the CDR3, the DNA is TGTACCTCAACACTATTAACAGGACAGGCTGGAAACACCATATATTTT.